The TCR beta chain described here comes from a study of regulatory T cells in long-lasting Graves disease (dated by TCRdb to about 2021). Regarding the complete study: Persistent Graves' disease was defined as antithyroid drug treatment for over 5 years with persistently positive TSH receptor autoantibodies. The study was registered as a clinical trial and conducted in China. Antithyroid drugs had been taken for 10 to 13 years on average by persistent Graves' disease patients in the clinical cohort. Peripheral blood TCR sequencing and RNA sequencing compared persistent Graves' disease patients with newly diagnosed Graves' disease patients. A total of approximately 35 samples underwent TCR sequencing: approximately 13 from persistent and approximately 20 from newly diagnosed Graves' disease patients.

This clonotype was counted at least ten times. Its recognized antigen is unknown. No base-level quality is on record; no much larger clone is a single base apart. General conclusions and limits of the study: TRBV28, TRBJ1-2 and TRBJ2-5 were preferentially used in persistent disease, while TRBV20-1 and TRBJ2-1 were favored in newly diagnosed disease. Lower TCR Shannon entropy and fewer highly expanded clones were observed in persistent Graves' disease patients than in newly diagnosed patients, which suggested clonal expansion. Because the primary lesion, thyroid tissue, could not be accessed, the study looked at peripheral blood alone. A larger number of public clonotypes was shared among persistent patients (fewer than 3,000) than among newly diagnosed patients (more than 850). As a limitation, the authors acknowledged that the small sample size may reduce accuracy. Sequencing and analysis were restricted to the TCR beta chain.

Sample time point, as interpreted from the label and publication: persistent/refractory GD, antithyroid drugs over 5 years with positive TRAb. RNA was extracted from PBMCs in TRIzol for both TCR sequencing and RNA sequencing. Graves' disease was diagnosed according to American Thyroid Association guidelines. Patients for the study were recruited at an endocrinology department in Xi'an, China. Each patient gave about 10 milliliters of peripheral blood, collected in an EDTA anticoagulant tube. PBMCs were isolated by Ficoll Paque Plus density gradient separation without further T cell sorting. An Agilent 2100 Bioanalyzer and agarose gel were used to check RNA quality, while a NanoDrop 2000 measured RNA concentration. Library method: multiplex PCR. Sequenced on an Illumina HiSeq 4000. CDR3 regions were amplified by Arm-PCR with iRepertoire HTBI primers to construct TCR beta libraries. PCR products were gel purified before sequencing. The paper's data handling went like this. A total of roughly 65 TRBV and about 13 TRBJ segments were identified across samples and were used for gene usage analysis of CDR3 amino acid clonotypes. COPE and FqMerger were used to merge the filtered high-quality paired reads into contigs. Contigs were aligned with BLAST to IMGT TRBV, TRBD and TRBJ reference genes, and CDR3 was defined per IMGT. Highly expanded clones were defined as clonotypes with a frequency above 0.1%. Shannon entropy was used to measure repertoire diversity, and the Gini coefficient was used to measure V-J evenness. A clonotype found in more than one individual was treated as public. The raw public data were reprocessed by TCRdb itself: fastp quality trimming at Q25, MiXCR clonotype calling, in-frame beta chains only. Identical CDR3 protein sequences are pooled into one entry, listed with their most common genes and DNA. The V and J calls reflect TCRdb's pipeline rather than the authors' work. Recorded for this sample are a few hundred thousand distinct CDR3 sequences; roughly a fifth of them occurred a single time. The ten largest clones represent more than 6% of the sample.

V lost 6 bases and J lost 2 bases; the stretch between them is 10 bases long. From the germline V gene, CDR1 is MDHEN and CDR2 is SYDVKM. The CDR3 starts with the cysteine, ends with the phenylalanine, and has 13 residues. Just CDR3 DNA is preserved here, 39 bases in frame from base 1. The V and J genes are TRBV28 and TRBJ1-2; no D gene call is confident. This TCR derives from a female donor with Graves disease. Sequencing was performed on peripheral blood mononuclear cells (PBMCs), taken when the disease was refractory, from a patient treated with antithyroid drugs. This receptor has the CDR3 CASRVDGNYGYTF. DNA sequence: TGTGCCAGCAGGGTGGACGGGAACTATGGCTACACCTTC.